This T cell receptor (beta chain) was observed in a study of T-cell reconstitution after alpha-beta-depleted transplantation in children (dated by TCRdb to between 2015 and 2016). General notes on the study: The study quantitatively tracked T-cell immune reconstitution after TCRalphabeta/CD19-depleted allogeneic hematopoietic cell transplantation in children using TCR repertoire profiling.

The germline ends are 16 bases apart after V is trimmed by 6 bases and J by 4 bases. The germline V gene (reference sequence) specifies LNHDA as CDR1 and SQIVND as CDR2. Counted from cysteine to phenylalanine, this CDR3 has 15 amino acids. The read is trimmed to its CDR3 DNA, 45 bases read in frame from base 1. Turning to this clonotype: Its antigen is currently not known. No clone much larger than this one lies a single base away; base qualities are absent.

Libraries were prepared through PCR. The sequencing machine was an Illumina HiSeq 2500. TCR libraries were prepared with molecular barcoding, using unique molecular identifiers to normalize TCRbeta repertoire quantification. TCRdb ran its own pipeline on the public reads, namely fastp trimming at Q25 and MiXCR clone calling, and kept in-frame beta chains. Each record represents a unique CDR3 protein, reported with the most common genes and DNA among its rows. In all, the sample holds approximately 590,000 distinct CDR3 sequences, and roughly a tenth of those were seen once. The ten largest clones capture about 4.2% of the sample.

This receptor was identified in a human donor who donated a stem cell graft to a child with acute myeloid leukemia. The sequencing used PBMCs from the stem cell graft donor, collected from the stem cell graft. The chain is encoded by TRBV19 joined to TRBJ1-5; the D gene is perhaps TRBD1, on 6 matching bases. The DNA sequence reads TGTGCCAGTAGCTTGTTAACAGGGCCAAATCAGCCCCAGCATTTT. Its protein reads: CASSLLTGPNQPQHF.